This TCR beta chain was identified in a study of cytotoxic CD8 clonotypes in ibrutinib-treated CLL. Study background: Response material was collected after a median around 12 months of treatment, range 6 to 36. Whole-study results and caveats: Public clonotypes, rarely seen, contracted or held steady on treatment.

Germline V gene lookup returns CDR1 LGHNA and CDR2 YSLEER. The CDR3 loop spans 17 amino acids. With 0 bases clipped from V and 9 bases from J, the junction kept 13 bases outside the gene matches. On this clone itself: Its antigen remains unidentified.

Clones were read by immunoSEQ multiplex PCR, and TCRdb kept only the in-frame ones, dropping some. The table shows 100,000 to 150,000 clones, with approximately 83% occurring only once. The TCR originated in a human donor with chronic lymphocytic leukemia. The rearrangement links TRBV4-3 to TRBJ2-1, with 8 positions matching TRBD2. Sample: PBMCs, taken after 24 months of ibrutinib treatment. Here the CDR3 reads CASSQEAGFGGGGEQFF. The CDR3 bases are TGCGCCAGCAGCCAAGAAGCAGGGTTCGGGGGGGGAGGTGAGCAGTTCTTC.